These 5 T cell receptor beta chains share one sample of origin, sequenced in a study of T cell repertoires in cytomegalovirus infection. TCRdb independently ran MiXCR on the reads; one entry per CDR3 protein. The data hold roughly 500,000 distinct CDR3 sequences, with roughly a third observed a single time. No antigen is known for these receptors. Sequencing was performed on cultured PBMCs, taken from culture after CMV antigen stimulation. Receptor source: a human donor in good health (CMV status not recorded). Some clones in this sample may be carry-over from other donors' samples.

This clonotype has just a few counts. This sequence joins TRBV19 and TRBJ2-1; 10 bases are shared with TRBD2. This CDR3 is built from 15 residues. The junction had 1 base not matched to a gene; V was cut back by 4 bases and J by 1 base. Germline CDR1 and CDR2: LNHDA and SQIVND (reference sequence). The CDR3 DNA reads as TGTGCCAGTAGTACTAGCGGGAGATCCTACAATGAGCAGTTCTTC. Translated, it gives CASSTSGRSYNEQFF.

The V and J genes are TRBV12-3 or TRBV12-4 and TRBJ2-7, with D uncertain. The V gene lost 3 bases and the J gene lost 1 base, with 10 bases spanning the gap. The CDR3 extends over 14 amino acids. CDR3 bases: TGTGCCAGCAGTTTGCAGGACGGTTCCTACGAGCAGTACTTC. Its translation is CASSLQDGSYEQYF.

The rearrangement links TRBV19 to TRBJ2-4, with 7 bases that match TRBD2. The J segment lost 0 bases and the V segment lost 4 bases, leaving 9 bases of the junction unmatched. CDR3 length equals 17 residues. The germline V gene encodes CDR1 LNHDA and CDR2 SQIVND (reference sequence). CDR3 amino acids: CASSKEAGAGAKNIQYF. CDR3 in DNA: TGTGCCAGTAGTAAGGAGGCGGGAGCCGGAGCCAAAAACATTCAGTACTTC.

The CDR3 reads CASSFGTSGRANEQFF. The CDR3 DNA reads as TGTGCCAGCAGTTTTGGGACTAGCGGGAGGGCCAATGAGCAGTTCTTC. The chain couples TRBV27 to TRBJ2-1; 16 nucleotides line up with TRBD2. The ends lost 3 bases at V and 6 bases at J; junction bases unmatched: 2. This CDR3 region has 16 residues. In germline, CDR1 is MNHEY, CDR2 SMNVEV (reference sequence).

This clonotype was seen a few times. The J gene is TRBJ2-1, the V gene TRBV6-2 or TRBV6-3, with D unclear. CDR3 length: 18 residues. Trimming stripped 0 bases from V and 8 bases from J, with 23 bases between. Germline CDR1 and CDR2: MNHEY and SVGEGT. For the CDR3, the DNA is TGTGCCAGCAGTTACTCGAGAGTGATGGGGATTGGGGTAGATGAGCAGTTCTTC. Protein sequence: CASSYSRVMGIGVDEQFF.